Sequencing of this TCR beta chain was carried out in a study of T cells in Graves' hyperthyroidism and ophthalmopathy. Study-level points and caveats: Ophthalmopathy onset followed model prediction by a median approximately seven months.

V lost 0 bases and J lost 1, with 12 bases in between. The germline V gene encodes CDR1 LGHNT and CDR2 FRNRAP. The CDR3 runs to 16 residues. The source material, RNA transcripts, was used to amplify TCR beta CDR3 regions. HTBI primers were employed in a first-round RT-PCR of the TCR CDR3. TCRdb reanalysed the multiplex PCR reads using MiXCR and keeps one entry per CDR3 protein. The table has about 560,000 distinct CDR3 sequences, around 17% seen once. Comments on this clonotype: Its antigen is still unknown.

J is TRBJ1-1 and V is TRBV12-5; no clear D. The source of this sequence is a woman aged 18-30 years with Graves' hyperthyroidism. The sequenced sample was blood. CDR3 bases: TGTGCTAGTGGTTTGGTTCCGGGAACGAAGAACACTGAAGCTTTCTTT. Protein: CASGLVPGTKNTEAFF.